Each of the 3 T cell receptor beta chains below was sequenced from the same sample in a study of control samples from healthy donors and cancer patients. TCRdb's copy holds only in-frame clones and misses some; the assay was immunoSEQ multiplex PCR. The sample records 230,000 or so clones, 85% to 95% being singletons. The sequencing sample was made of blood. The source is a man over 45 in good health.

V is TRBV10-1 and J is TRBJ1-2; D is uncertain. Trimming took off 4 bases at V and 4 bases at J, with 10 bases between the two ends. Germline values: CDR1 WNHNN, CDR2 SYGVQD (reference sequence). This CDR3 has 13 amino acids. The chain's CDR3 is CASSGQATYGYTF. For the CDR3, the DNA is TGCGCCAGCAGTGGGCAGGCCACCTATGGCTACACCTTC.

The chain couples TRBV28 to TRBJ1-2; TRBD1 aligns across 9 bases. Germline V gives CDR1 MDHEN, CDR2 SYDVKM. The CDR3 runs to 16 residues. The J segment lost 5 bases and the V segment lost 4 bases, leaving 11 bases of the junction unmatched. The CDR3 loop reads CASSSGAGTGWYGYTF. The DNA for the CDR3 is TGTGCCAGCAGTTCGGGCGCAGGGACAGGGTGGTATGGCTACACCTTC.

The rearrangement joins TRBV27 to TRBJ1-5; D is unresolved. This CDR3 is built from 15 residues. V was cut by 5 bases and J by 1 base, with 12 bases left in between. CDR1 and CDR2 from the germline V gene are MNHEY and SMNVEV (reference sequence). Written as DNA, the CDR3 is TGTGCCAGCAGTCCTTTTCTTGGGAGCAATCAGCCCCAGCATTTT. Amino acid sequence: CASSPFLGSNQPQHF.